One sample yielded the 15 T cell receptor beta chains listed below, sequenced in a study of siplizumab effects on memory and regulatory T cells. Some clones are missing from TCRdb's copy, which holds only in-frame ones; the method was immunoSEQ multiplex PCR. The data show approximately 100,000 clones, 92% seen once. Material: Tregs sorted from blood. The receptor set was obtained from a human donor in good health.

The gene calls are TRBV19 and TRBJ2-1, with a tentative D call TRBD2 (5 bases). The germline CDR1 and CDR2 sequences are LNHDA and SQIVND (reference sequence). Between the trimmed V and J ends, which lost 6 bases and 6 bases, there was a span of 27 bases. There are 18 residues in the CDR3. CDR3 amino acids: CASSRRPPGSSRANEQFF. The CDR3, as DNA: TGTGCCAGTAGCCGAAGACCACCGGGATCATCACGGGCCAATGAGCAGTTCTTC.

The chain couples TRBV14 to TRBJ2-2, with unresolved D. Trimming shortened V by 3 bases and J by 4 bases, and 15 bases separated the two germline ends. This CDR3 is built from 16 residues. Germline V CDR1 and CDR2: SGHDN, FVKESK. CDR3 residues: CASSHEPATSTGELFF. The CDR3 nucleotides read TGTGCCAGCAGCCATGAGCCGGCTACGAGCACCGGGGAGCTGTTTTTT.

This chain connects TRBV6-6 to TRBJ1-2; 8 nucleotides agree with TRBD1. V gave up 0 bases and J gave up 6 bases; unmatched junction bases: 3. CDR1 and CDR2 (germline): MNHNY, SVGAGI (reference sequence). The CDR3 is 14 amino acids. CDR3 amino acids: CASSYSDRANGYTF. CDR3 nucleotide sequence: TGTGCCAGCAGTTACTCGGACAGGGCCAATGGCTACACCTTC.

The chain employs TRBV9 and TRBJ1-1; D is uncertain. The V gene's germline CDR1 is SGDLS and CDR2 YYNGEE. This CDR3 has 15 amino acids. The V end was cut by 4 bases, the J end by 0 bases, with 13 bases between. The CDR3: CASSRINLMNTEAFF. CDR3 coding DNA: TGTGCCAGCAGCCGGATCAACTTAATGAACACTGAAGCTTTCTTT.

This chain uses TRBV11-2 with TRBJ2-2; 7 nucleotides agree with TRBD2. This CDR3 has 18 amino acids. Unmatched junction bases numbered 7, after V lost 0 bases and J lost 0 bases. The V gene's germline CDR1 is SGHAT and CDR2 FQNNGV. CDR3 DNA sequence: TGTGCCAGCAGCTTAGATGATTTTAGCGGGTCGAACACCGGGGAGCTGTTTTTT. It translates to CASSLDDFSGSNTGELFF.

V usage is TRBV5-1 and J usage is TRBJ1-2; D unclear. This CDR3 is 14 amino acids long. The germline V gene encodes CDR1 SGHRS and CDR2 YFSETQ. V lost 0 bases and J lost 7, with 13 bases in between. This chain's CDR3 is CASSLAVKFSGYTF. The DNA of the CDR3 is TGCGCCAGCAGCTTGGCCGTCAAATTTTCTGGCTACACCTTC.

This CDR3 reads CATHAPYNYGYTF. As DNA, the CDR3 is TGTGCCACCCACGCCCCTTACAACTATGGCTACACCTTC. The rearrangement uses TRBV6-5 and TRBJ1-2; D is unclear. Trimming cost V 10 bases and J 2 bases, with 14 bases left between them. This CDR3 contains 13 residues. From germline, CDR1 is MNHEY and CDR2 SVGAGI.

This sequence joins TRBV5-6 and TRBJ2-3; 8 nucleotides align to TRBD2. This CDR3 comprises 17 residues. Germline loops: CDR1 SGHDT, CDR2 YYEEEE. J lost 2 bases, V lost 4 bases, and 12 bases had no gene match. The CDR3 nucleotides read TGTGCCAGCAGCAGGCCCGGGAGGGTCGCCTCCACAGATACGCAGTATTTT. As protein: CASSRPGRVASTDTQYF. Drawing the rest from reference TRBV5-6 and TRBJ2-3, the complete variable domain is DAGVTQSPTHLIKTRGQQVTLRCSPKSGHDTVSWYQQALGQGPQFIFQYYEEEERQRGNFPDRFSGHQFPNYSSELNVNALLLGDSALYLCASSRPGRVASTDTQYFGPGTRLTVL.

J is TRBJ2-3 and V is TRBV5-1, with 13 bases matching TRBD2. The germline V gene has CDR1 SGHRS and CDR2 YFSETQ. With 4 bases clipped from V and 4 bases from J, the junction kept 12 bases outside the gene matches. This CDR3 spans 18 amino acids. CDR3 amino acids: CASSGGLAGVFTADTQYF. The CDR3 nucleotides are TGCGCCAGCAGCGGAGGACTAGCGGGAGTTTTTACGGCAGATACGCAGTATTTT.

CDR3 bases: TGTGCCAGCAGCCCCGTTCGGGGCGGGAGGGCCGGGTCCAAAAACATTCAGTACTTC. It is translated as CASSPVRGGRAGSKNIQYF. The chain employs TRBV7-2 and TRBJ2-4; 9 nucleotides agree with TRBD2. CDR1 and CDR2 from the germline V gene are SGHTA and FQGNSA. With V trimmed by 5 bases and J by 2 bases, 16 bases remained unmatched. This CDR3 comprises 19 residues.

The chain has TRBV29-1 and TRBJ1-4; possibly TRBD1 for D (6 bases). V lost 4 bases, J lost 7 bases, and 13 bases lay in between. There are 13 residues in the CDR3. The germline V gene encodes CDR1 SQVTM and CDR2 ANQGSEA. CDR3 region: CSVVGGAGEKLFF. CDR3 nucleotides: TGCAGCGTTGTAGGGGGGGCAGGTGAAAAACTGTTTTTT.

The J gene is TRBJ1-5, the V gene TRBV18; no clear D gene. Trimming cost V 5 bases and J 1 base, with 12 bases left between them. CDR1 KGHSH and CDR2 LQKENI come from the germline V gene. The CDR3 sequence is 15 residues long. CDR3 amino acids: CASSSRRSSNQPQHF. CDR3 coding DNA: TGTGCCAGCTCATCAAGGAGGTCAAGCAATCAGCCCCAGCATTTT.

The chain recombines TRBV7-8 with TRBJ1-1, with D unresolved. This CDR3 comprises 14 residues. V was cut by 5 bases and J by 3 bases, with 13 bases left in between. CDR1 and CDR2 (germline): SGHVS, FQNEAQ. DNA of the CDR3: TGTGCCAGCAGCGGGGATCCGAGAGACACTGAAGCTTTCTTT. It encodes CASSGDPRDTEAFF. Using reference TRBV7-8 and TRBJ1-1 for the parts outside the CDR3, the full variable domain is GAGVSQSPRYKVAKRGQDVALRCDPISGHVSLFWYQQALGQGPEFLTYFQNEAQLDKSGLPSDRFFAERPEGSVSTLKIQRTQQEDSAVYLCASSGDPRDTEAFFGQGTRLTVV.

The chain combines TRBV5-6 with TRBJ1-2; D is possibly TRBD1 (5 bases). The length of the CDR3 is 15 residues. V lost 5 bases, J lost 0 bases, and 14 bases lay in between. Germline V lookup: CDR1 SGHDT, CDR2 YYEEEE. The CDR3 loop reads CASRIGTATNYGYTF. The CDR3 DNA reads as TGTGCCAGCAGGATAGGGACCGCCACTAACTATGGCTACACCTTC.

The CDR3 loop reads CASSLESYYHYNSPLHF. The CDR3 nucleotides read TGTGCCAGCAGCTTAGAAAGTTATTACCACTATAATTCACCCCTCCACTTT. The chain couples TRBV11-2 to TRBJ1-6, with no clear D. The CDR3 loop spans 17 amino acids. V was pared by 0 bases and J by 3 bases, with 12 bases between. The germline V gene has CDR1 SGHAT and CDR2 FQNNGV. Based on the CDR3 plus reference TRBV11-2 and TRBJ1-6, the full variable domain is EAGVAQSPRYKIIEKRQSVAFWCNPISGHATLYWYQQILGQGPKLLIQFQNNGVVDDSQLPKDRFSAERLKGVDSTLKIQPAKLEDSAVYLCASSLESYYHYNSPLHFGNGTRLTVT.